Each of the 6 T cell receptor beta chains below was sequenced from the same sample in a study of T-cell reconstitution after alpha-beta-depleted transplantation in children. For TCRbeta, the library was prepared with unique molecular identifiers. TCRdb itself ran the PCR reads through MiXCR, one entry per CDR3 protein. The data show around 440,000 distinct CDR3 sequences, around 15% seen once. The sample consisted of PBMCs, mostly from graft donor cells, taken 360 days after TCRalphabeta/CD19-depleted stem cell transplant. These receptors were taken from a boy under three years old who had a stem cell transplant for Wiskott-Aldrich syndrome, so the T cells may come from the graft donor.

The chain joins TRBV28 to TRBJ1-4; 12 positions match TRBD1. The CDR3 sequence is 16 residues long. Trimming at V came to 11 bases and at J to 7 bases, leaving 14 bases not matched to a gene. In germline, CDR1 is MDHEN, CDR2 SYDVKM. CDR3 coding DNA: TGTGCCGGGGGGACAGGGGGCGCGTTAGCCGTTGAAAAACTGTTTTTT. Protein: CAGGTGGALAVEKLFF.

This clonotype has just a few counts. The V call is TRBV5-1, the J call TRBJ2-7, with D perhaps matching TRBD1 (6 bases). Deletions cut 4 bases from V and 3 bases from J, with 17 bases between. Germline V gives CDR1 SGHRS, CDR2 YFSETQ. The CDR3 has 15 residues. In DNA form, the CDR3 reads TGCGCCAGCAGCGATTCCCCCGGACAGATCTACGAGCAGTACTTC. This encodes CASSDSPGQIYEQYF. The whole variable domain, filled in from reference TRBV5-1 and TRBJ2-7, reads KAGVTQTPRYLIKTRGQQVTLSCSPISGHRSVSWYQQTPGQGLQFLFEYFSETQRNKGNFPGRFSGRQFSNSRSEMNVSTLELGDSALYLCASSDSPGQIYEQYFGPGTRLTVT.

The rearrangement uses TRBV7-9 and TRBJ1-4; D uncertain. Between the trimmed V and J ends, which lost 2 bases and 3 bases, there was a span of 10 bases. The CDR3 runs 15 residues. Germline CDR1 is SEHNR and CDR2 is FQNEAQ (reference sequence). The CDR3 spells CASSLPPRANEKLFF. DNA of the CDR3: TGTGCCAGCAGCTTACCGCCCCGGGCTAATGAAAAACTGTTTTTT.

Ten or more counts support this clonotype. The J gene is TRBJ2-7, the V gene TRBV6-1; possible D gene TRBD1, 7 bases. Between the trimmed V and J ends, which lost 6 bases and 0 bases, there was a span of 15 bases. This CDR3 has 15 amino acids. The germline V gene has CDR1 MNHNS and CDR2 SASEGT. This chain's CDR3 is CASRGGQRSSYEQYF. CDR3 coding DNA: TGTGCCAGCAGGGGGGGACAGAGGAGCTCCTACGAGCAGTACTTC.

The chain uses TRBV11-1 and TRBJ2-5, with 9 bases identical to TRBD2. Unmatched junction bases numbered 6, after V lost 5 bases and J lost 2 bases. The length of the CDR3 is 15 residues. Germline V CDR1 and CDR2: SGHAT, FQDESV (reference sequence). CDR3 in amino acids: CASSTRGGLQETQYF. CDR3 DNA sequence: TGTGCCAGCAGCACGCGGGGGGGCCTACAAGAGACCCAGTACTTC.

In its sample, this clonotype was seen once. The chain carries TRBV5-6 and TRBJ2-5; no clear D. Trimming cost V 0 bases and J 7 bases, with 13 bases left between them. The CDR3 totals 14 residues. Germline CDR1 reads SGHDT; CDR2 reads YYEEEE. CDR3 sequence reads: CASSLVGGRGTQYF. In DNA, the CDR3 is TGTGCCAGCAGCTTGGTCGGTGGGCGAGGGACCCAGTACTTC.